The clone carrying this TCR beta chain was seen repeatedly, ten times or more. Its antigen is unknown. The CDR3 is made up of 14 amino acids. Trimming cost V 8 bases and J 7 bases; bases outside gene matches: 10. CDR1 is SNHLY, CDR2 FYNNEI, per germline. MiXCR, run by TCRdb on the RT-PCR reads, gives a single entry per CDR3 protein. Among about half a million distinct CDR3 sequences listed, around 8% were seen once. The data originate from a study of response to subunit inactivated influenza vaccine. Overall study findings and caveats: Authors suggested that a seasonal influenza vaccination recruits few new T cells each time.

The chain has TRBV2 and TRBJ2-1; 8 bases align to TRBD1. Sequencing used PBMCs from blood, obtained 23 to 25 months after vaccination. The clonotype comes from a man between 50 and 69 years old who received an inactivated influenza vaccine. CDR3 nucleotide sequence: TGTGCCAGCGCGGTCCAGGGGGCAAGGAATGAGCAGTTCTTC. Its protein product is CASAVQGARNEQFF.